Sequencing of this T cell receptor (beta chain) was carried out in a study of blood T cell repertoires in COVID-19. Study-wide context: Acute and convalescent COVID-19 specimens originated in the United States, Italy and Spain. The cDNA or gDNA used as material had been derived from T cells, B-cell-depleted T cells, or PBMCs.

The CDR3 covers 14 residues. Trimming took off 5 bases at V and 8 bases at J, with 16 bases between the two ends. The germline gives CDR1 SGHKS, CDR2 YYEKEE (reference sequence). Those enrolled in Seattle joined during active infection and were followed longitudinally afterward. Authors' processing steps: Amplification of reference gene primers provided the estimated nucleated cell counts. Profiling relied on immunoSEQ multiplex PCR, and the TCRdb table lists in-frame clones only, not all of them. The DNA was the basis for D and trimming; V, J and clone size are from that table. Among almost 65,000 clones, about 90% were seen once, and the ten largest hold approximately 40%.

The chain uses TRBV5-5 and TRBJ2-2; a weak D match, TRBD1 (6 bases). Sequencing input: peripheral blood. The sequence derives from a woman aged 55-70 years with COVID-19, enrolled during active disease. This CDR3 reads CASRLLGAAGELFF. CDR3 nucleotide sequence: TGTGCCAGCAGATTATTGGGGGCAGCGGGGGAGCTGTTTTTT.